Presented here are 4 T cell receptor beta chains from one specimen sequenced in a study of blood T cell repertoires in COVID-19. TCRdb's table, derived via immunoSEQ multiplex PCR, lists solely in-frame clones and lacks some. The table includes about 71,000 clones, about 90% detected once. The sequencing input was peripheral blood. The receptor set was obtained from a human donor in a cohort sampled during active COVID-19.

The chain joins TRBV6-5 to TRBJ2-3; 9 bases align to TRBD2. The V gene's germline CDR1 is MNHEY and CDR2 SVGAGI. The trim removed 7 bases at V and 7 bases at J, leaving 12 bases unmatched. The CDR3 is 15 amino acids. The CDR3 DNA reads TGTGCCAGCACTCTCTTGGCGGGGGGGCGGCATACGCAGTATTTT. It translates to CASTLLAGGRHTQYF.

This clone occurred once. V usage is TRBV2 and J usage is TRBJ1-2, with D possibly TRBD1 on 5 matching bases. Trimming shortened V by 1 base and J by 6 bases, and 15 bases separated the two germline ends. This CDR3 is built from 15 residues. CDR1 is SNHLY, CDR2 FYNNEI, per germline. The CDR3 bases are TGTGCCAGCAGTGAAGATGGTCAGGGTGTCGATGGCTACACCTTC. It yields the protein CASSEDGQGVDGYTF. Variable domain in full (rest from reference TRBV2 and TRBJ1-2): EPEVTQTPSHQVTQMGQEVILRCVPISNHLYFYWYRQILGQKVEFLVSFYNNEISEKSEIFDDQFSVERPDGSNFTLKIRSTKLEDSAMYFCASSEDGQGVDGYTFGSGTRLTVV.

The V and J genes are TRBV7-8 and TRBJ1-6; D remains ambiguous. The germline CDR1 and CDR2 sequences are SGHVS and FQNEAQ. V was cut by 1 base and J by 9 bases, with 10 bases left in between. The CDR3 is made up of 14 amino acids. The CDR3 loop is CASSLEQVSSPLHF. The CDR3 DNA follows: TGTGCCAGCAGCTTAGAGCAGGTATCTTCACCCCTCCACTTT.

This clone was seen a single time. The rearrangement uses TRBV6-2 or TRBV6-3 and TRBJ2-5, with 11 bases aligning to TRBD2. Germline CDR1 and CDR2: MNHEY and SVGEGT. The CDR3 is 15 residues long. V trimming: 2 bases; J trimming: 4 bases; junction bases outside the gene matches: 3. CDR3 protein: CASSYRGLAGETQYF. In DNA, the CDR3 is TGTGCCAGCAGTTACCGCGGACTAGCGGGAGAGACCCAGTACTTC.